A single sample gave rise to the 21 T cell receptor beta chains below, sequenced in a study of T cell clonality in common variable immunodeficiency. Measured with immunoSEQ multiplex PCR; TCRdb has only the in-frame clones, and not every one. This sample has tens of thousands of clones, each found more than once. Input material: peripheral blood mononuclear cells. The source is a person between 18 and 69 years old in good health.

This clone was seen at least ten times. The CDR3 sequence: CASSVGGDSHNEQFF. The covered CDR3 bases are TGTGCCAGCAGCGTAGGGGGGGACAGCCACAATGAG. The rearrangement joins TRBV9 to TRBJ2-1; weak D call: TRBD1 (7 bases). The read ends 3 residues early relative to the CDR3; the germline J gene fills the gap. The CDR3 has 15 residues. Germline CDR1 SGDLS, CDR2 YYNGEE. Trimming cost V 0 bases and J 5 bases, with 12 bases left between them. Full variable domain (missing parts from reference TRBV9 and TRBJ2-1): DSGVTQTPKHLITATGQRVTLRCSPRSGDLSVYWYQQSLDQGLQFLIQYYNGEERAKGNILERFSAQQFPDLHSELNLSSLELGDSALYFCASSVGGDSHNEQFFGPGTRLTVL.

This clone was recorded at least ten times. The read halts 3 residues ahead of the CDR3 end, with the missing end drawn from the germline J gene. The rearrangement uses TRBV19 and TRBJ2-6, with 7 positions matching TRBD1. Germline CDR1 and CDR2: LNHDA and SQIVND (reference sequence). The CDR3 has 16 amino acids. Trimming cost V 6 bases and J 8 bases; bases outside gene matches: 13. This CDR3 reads CASRPYRGPWTNVLTF. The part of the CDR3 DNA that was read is TGTGCCAGTAGGCCCTACAGGGGACCTTGGACCAACGTC.

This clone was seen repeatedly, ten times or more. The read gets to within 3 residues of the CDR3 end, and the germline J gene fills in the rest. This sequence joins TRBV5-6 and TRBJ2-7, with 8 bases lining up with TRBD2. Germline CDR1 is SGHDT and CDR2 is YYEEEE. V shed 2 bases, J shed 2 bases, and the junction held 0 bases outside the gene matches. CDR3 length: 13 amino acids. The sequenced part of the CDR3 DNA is TGTGCCAGCAGCTTCGGGGGGGCCTACGAG. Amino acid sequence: CASSFGGAYE. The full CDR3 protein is CASSFGGAYEQYF.

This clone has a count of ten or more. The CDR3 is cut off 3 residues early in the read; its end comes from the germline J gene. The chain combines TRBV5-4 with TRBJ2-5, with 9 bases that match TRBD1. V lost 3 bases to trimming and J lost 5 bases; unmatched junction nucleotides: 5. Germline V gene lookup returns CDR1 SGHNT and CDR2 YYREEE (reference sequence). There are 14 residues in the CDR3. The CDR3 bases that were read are TGTGCCAGCAGCTCGGGGGACAGGGCTGAGACC. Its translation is CASSSGDRAET. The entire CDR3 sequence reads CASSSGDRAETQYF.

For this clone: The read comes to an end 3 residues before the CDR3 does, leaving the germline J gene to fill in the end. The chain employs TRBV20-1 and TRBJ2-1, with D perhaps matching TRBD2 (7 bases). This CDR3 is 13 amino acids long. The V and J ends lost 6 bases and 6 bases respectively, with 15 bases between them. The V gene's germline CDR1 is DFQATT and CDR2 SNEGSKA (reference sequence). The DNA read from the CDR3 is TGCAGTGCAGGGGGGGGCCTAGGCAATGAG. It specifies CSAGGGLGNE. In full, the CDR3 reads CSAGGGLGNEQFF.

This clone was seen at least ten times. This chain's CDR3 is CSAPLAGETQYF. CDR3 DNA, as far as it was read: TGCAGTGCTCCCCTAGCGGGAGAGACC. V gene TRBV20-1 combines with J gene TRBJ2-5; 8 bases agree with TRBD2. The read terminates 3 residues before the CDR3 end, so the remaining end is supplied by the germline J gene. J gave up 4 bases and V 5 bases, and 3 bases lay outside the gene matches. Germline values: CDR1 DFQATT, CDR2 SNEGSKA (reference sequence). The CDR3 spans 12 residues.

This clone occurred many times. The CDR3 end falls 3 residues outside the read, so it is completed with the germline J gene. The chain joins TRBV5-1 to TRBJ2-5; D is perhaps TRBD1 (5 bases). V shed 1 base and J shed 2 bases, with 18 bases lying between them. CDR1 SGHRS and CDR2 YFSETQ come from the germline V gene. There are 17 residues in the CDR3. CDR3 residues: CASSLSVGQGLQETQYF. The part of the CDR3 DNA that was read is TGCGCCAGCAGCTTGTCCGTTGGCCAGGGCTTACAAGAGACC.

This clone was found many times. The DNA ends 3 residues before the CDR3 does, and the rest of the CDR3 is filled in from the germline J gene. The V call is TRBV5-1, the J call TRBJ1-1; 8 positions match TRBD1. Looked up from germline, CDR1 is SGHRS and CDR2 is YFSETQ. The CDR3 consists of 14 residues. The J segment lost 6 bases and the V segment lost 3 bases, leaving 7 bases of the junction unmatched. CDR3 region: CASSWMTGAAEAFF. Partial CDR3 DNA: TGCGCCAGCAGCTGGATGACAGGGGCCGCTGAA.

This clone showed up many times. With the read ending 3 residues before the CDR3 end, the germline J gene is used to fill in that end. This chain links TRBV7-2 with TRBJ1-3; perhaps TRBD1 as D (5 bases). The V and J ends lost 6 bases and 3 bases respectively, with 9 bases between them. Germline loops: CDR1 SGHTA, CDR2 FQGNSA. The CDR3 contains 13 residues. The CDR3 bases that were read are TGTGCCAGCAGTGGGGCGCTTGGAAACACC. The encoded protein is CASSGALGNT. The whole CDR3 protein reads CASSGALGNTIYF.

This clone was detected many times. CDR3 DNA, as far as it was read: TGTGCCAGCATCCAAGGGACATTACCTTCCTACGAG. This sequence encodes CASIQGTLPSYE. The whole CDR3 sequence reads CASIQGTLPSYEQYF. J is TRBJ2-7 and V is TRBV6-7; perhaps TRBD1 as D (6 bases). Read coverage stops 3 residues before the CDR3 terminus; the germline J gene supplies the remainder. TRBV6-7 is noted as an ORF with a role that remains uncertain. The CDR3 consists of 15 residues. Deletions cut 7 bases from V and 1 base from J, with 17 bases between.

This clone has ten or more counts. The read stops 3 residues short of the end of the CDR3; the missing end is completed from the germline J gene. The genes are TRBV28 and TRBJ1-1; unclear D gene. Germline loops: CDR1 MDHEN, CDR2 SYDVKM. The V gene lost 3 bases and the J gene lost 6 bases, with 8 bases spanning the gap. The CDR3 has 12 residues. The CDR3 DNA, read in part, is TGTGCCAGCAGTTTGCACCGCGCTGAA. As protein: CASSLHRAE. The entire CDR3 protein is CASSLHRAEAFF.

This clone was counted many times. CDR3 DNA, as far as it was read: TGCAGTGCTAGGTCGGGACAGCAAGAGACC. Translated, it gives CSARSGQQET. The complete CDR3 sequence is CSARSGQQETQYF. The genes are TRBV20-1 and TRBJ2-5; 7 bases are a match to TRBD1. The observed sequence ends 3 residues before the CDR3 terminus, with the missing tail filled in from the germline J gene. CDR1 DFQATT and CDR2 SNEGSKA come from the germline V gene (reference sequence). The V segment lost 3 bases and the J segment 2 bases; nucleotides outside the gene matches: 3. The CDR3 contains 13 residues.

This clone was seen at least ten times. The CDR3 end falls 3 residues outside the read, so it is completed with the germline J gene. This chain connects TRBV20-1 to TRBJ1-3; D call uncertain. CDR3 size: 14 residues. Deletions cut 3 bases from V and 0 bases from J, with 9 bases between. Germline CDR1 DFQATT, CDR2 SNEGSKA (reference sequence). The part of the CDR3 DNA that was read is TGCAGTGCTAGTGGCACGAGCTCTGGAAACACC. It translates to CSASGTSSGNT. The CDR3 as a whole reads CSASGTSSGNTIYF.

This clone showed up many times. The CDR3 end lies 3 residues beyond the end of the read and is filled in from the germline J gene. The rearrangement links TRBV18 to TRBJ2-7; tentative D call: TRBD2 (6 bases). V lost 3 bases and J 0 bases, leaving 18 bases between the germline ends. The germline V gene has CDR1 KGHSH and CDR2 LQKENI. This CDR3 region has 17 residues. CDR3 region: CASSPRGTFVSSYEQYF. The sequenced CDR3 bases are TGTGCCAGCTCACCCCGGGGGACCTTCGTTAGCTCCTACGAG. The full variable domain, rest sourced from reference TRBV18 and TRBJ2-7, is NAGVMQNPRHLVRRRGQEARLRCSPMKGHSHVYWYRQLPEEGLKFMVYLQKENIIDESGMPKERFSAEFPKEGPSILRIQQVVRGDSAAYFCASSPRGTFVSSYEQYFGPGTRLTVT.

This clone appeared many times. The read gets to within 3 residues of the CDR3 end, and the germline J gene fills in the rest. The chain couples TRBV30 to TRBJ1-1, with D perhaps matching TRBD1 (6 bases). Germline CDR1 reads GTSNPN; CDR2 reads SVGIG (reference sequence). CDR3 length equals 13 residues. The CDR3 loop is CAWRLQGSSQAFF. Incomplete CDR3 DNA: TGTGCCTGGAGGTTACAGGGCTCTTCTCAA.

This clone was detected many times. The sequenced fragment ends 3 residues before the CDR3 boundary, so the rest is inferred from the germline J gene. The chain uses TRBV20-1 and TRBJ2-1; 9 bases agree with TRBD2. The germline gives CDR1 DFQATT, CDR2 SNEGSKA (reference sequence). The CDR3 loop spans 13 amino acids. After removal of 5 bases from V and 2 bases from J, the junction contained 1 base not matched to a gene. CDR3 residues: CSASSGTYNEQFF. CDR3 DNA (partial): TGCAGTGCTTCTAGCGGGACCTACAATGAG.

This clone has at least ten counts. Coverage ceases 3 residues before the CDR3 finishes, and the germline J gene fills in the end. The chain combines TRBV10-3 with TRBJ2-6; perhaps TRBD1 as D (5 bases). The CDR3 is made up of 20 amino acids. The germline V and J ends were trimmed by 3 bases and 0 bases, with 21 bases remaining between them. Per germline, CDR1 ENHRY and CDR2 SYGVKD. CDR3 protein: CAISDFVSQWGPSGANVLTF. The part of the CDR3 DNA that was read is TGTGCCATCAGTGATTTTGTCTCGCAGTGGGGCCCCTCTGGGGCCAACGTC.

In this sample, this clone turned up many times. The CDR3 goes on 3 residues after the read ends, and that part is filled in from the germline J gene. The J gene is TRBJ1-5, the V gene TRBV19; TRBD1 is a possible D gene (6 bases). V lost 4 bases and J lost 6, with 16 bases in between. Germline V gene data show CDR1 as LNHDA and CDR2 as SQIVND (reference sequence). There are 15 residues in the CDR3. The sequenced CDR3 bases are TGTGCCAGTAGTAAGGGTTCAGGGGAGGCTCAGCCC. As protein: CASSKGSGEAQP. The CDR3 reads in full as CASSKGSGEAQPQHF.

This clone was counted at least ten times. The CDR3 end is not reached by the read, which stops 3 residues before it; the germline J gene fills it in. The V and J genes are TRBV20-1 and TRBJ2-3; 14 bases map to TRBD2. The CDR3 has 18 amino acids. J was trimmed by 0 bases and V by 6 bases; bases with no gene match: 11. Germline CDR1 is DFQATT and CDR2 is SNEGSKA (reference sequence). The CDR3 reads CSALGLAGGRTSTDTQYF. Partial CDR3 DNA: TGCAGTGCCCTCGGACTAGCGGGAGGCCGAACTAGCACAGATACG.

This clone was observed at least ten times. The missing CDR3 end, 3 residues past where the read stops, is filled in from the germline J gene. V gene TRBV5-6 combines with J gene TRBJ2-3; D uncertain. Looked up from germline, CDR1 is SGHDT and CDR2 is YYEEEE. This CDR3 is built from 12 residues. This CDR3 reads CASSLERAPQYF. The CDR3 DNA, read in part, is TGTGCCAGCAGCTTGGAAAGGGCTCCG.

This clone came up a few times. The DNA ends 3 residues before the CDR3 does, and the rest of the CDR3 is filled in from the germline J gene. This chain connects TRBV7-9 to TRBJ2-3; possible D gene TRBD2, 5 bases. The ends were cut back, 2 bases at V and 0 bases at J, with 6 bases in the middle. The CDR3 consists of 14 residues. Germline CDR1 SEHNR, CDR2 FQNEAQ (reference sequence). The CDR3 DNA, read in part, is TGTGCCAGCAGCTTAAGAGGGAGCACAGATACG. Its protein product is CASSLRGSTDT. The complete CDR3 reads CASSLRGSTDTQYF.